This TCR beta chain was identified in a study of OX40 agonist ivuxolimab in advanced cancers. Study-level background: Ivuxolimab was an agonistic, fully human IgG2 monoclonal antibody directed against OX40 (CD134), a costimulatory receptor. A male proportion of roughly 80% and a mean age of roughly 55 years, ranging from about 23 to 90, were recorded for the dose-escalation cohort. Peripheral TCRbeta sequencing aimed to test whether ivuxolimab altered TCR sequence diversity and caused clonal T-cell expansion. The paper describes the monotherapy dose-escalation part (N of about 47 patients) of the phase I trial of ivuxolimab. Patients were allowed to have had prior anti-PD-1, anti-PD-L1 or anti-CTLA-4 therapy, and 40% of the dose-escalation patients had been treated with checkpoint inhibitors. Partial responses occurred in three dose-escalation patients, of whom one had hepatocellular carcinoma and two had cutaneous melanoma. Of the approximately 54 dose-escalation patients, hepatocellular carcinoma was present in around 20, melanoma in around 15, renal cell carcinoma in 9 and head and neck cancer in 9. Intravenous ivuxolimab was administered to patients every 2 weeks at six dose levels: 0.01, 0.1, 0.3, 1.5, 3 and 10 mg/kg.

To sequence the TCRbeta CDR3 region, genomic DNA was isolated from the sorted cells. TCRbeta CDR3 regions were sequenced using the immunoSEQ Assay. The immuneACCESS repertoire file appears here via TCRdb, limited to in-frame rearrangements. These files lack a portion of the clones; in checked studies, under half of the deficit traces to unresolved V genes, and the cause of the others is not known. In all, the sample holds about 82,000 clones, and roughly 86% of those were seen once. The biggest ten clones account for under 7.5% of the sample. The paper as a whole reports these results and caveats: At doses from 0.1 to 3.0 mg/kg, clonal expansion was seen in both CD4+ and CD8+ blood T cells between baseline and week 6. Low levels of normalized T-cell clonal expansion were also shown by some nonresponding patients. After ivuxolimab, expanded clones were on average more numerous among CD8+ T cells than among CD4+ T cells. Partial responders in the 0.1-3.0 mg/kg groups had among the lowest normalized peripheral clonal expansion, especially among CD8+ T cells. Antigen specificity was not determined for the clonally expanded peripheral T cells.

Details on this clone: Its antigen is unknown. The sample holds no much larger clone one base away, and base qualities are not on file.

The trial excluded patients who had a history of autoimmune disease or were on systemic immunosuppression. Peripheral blood for TCR sequencing was collected from all dose cohorts at baseline, on cycle 4 day 1, and on cycle 7 day 1. Samples were obtained from an open-label, multicenter, first-in-human phase I dose-escalation trial of ivuxolimab. The trial enrolled adults with locally advanced or metastatic head and neck squamous cell, hepatocellular, melanoma or renal cell carcinoma. Before TCR sequencing, CD4+ and CD8+ T cells were separately sorted from peripheral blood. V is cut by 0 bases and J by 11 bases, and the space between the germline ends is 10 bases. The CDR3 holds 12 amino acids from the cysteine to the phenylalanine. Of the read, only the CDR3 DNA is kept; its 36 bases are in frame from base 1. The germline V gene sets CDR1 to SGHDN and CDR2 to FVKESK.

Sequenced here: CD4+ or CD8+ T cells sorted from blood, sampled in a trial of the OX40 agonist ivuxolimab. The chain employs TRBV14 and TRBJ1-1; confidence is insufficient to name the D gene. This TCR derives from an adult with an advanced solid tumor such as melanoma, head and neck, liver or kidney cancer. The CDR3 region has the sequence CASSQDRIRAFF. The DNA reads as follows: TGTGCCAGCAGCCAAGATAGGATCCGGGCTTTCTTT.